This is a list of T cell receptor beta chains from one sample in a study of cytomegalovirus exposure and HLA in healthy donors. Generated by immunoSEQ multiplex PCR, the TCRdb table keeps only in-frame clones and is missing some. The profile shows approximately 150,000 clones, about three quarters of them singletons. Specimen: PBMCs. The receptor set was obtained from a female donor in good health and CMV-seronegative. The CDR3 runs from the conserved cysteine through the conserved F or W. A D gene is named only where the DNA matches it firmly. Rows may omit the clone size; those that give it use once, few, many or a size class.

CDR3 DNA | CDR3 protein | V gene | D gene | J gene | clone size
TGCGCCAGCAGCTTAAAGGAGGGGACAGGGAGGAATGAGCAGTTCTTC | CASSLKEGTGRNEQFF | TRBV5-1 | TRBD1 | TRBJ2-1 | few
TGTGCCAGCTCAACGGTGAGGGATGAGCAGTTCTTC | CASSTVRDEQFF | TRBV18 | - | TRBJ2-1 | -
TGTGCCAGCAGCTCCGACAGGAACACTGAAGCTTTCTTT | CASSSDRNTEAFF | TRBV7-2 | - | TRBJ1-1 | -
TGCAGCGTGACAGGGGGCCCTGGGGCCAACGTCCTGACTTTC | CSVTGGPGANVLTF | TRBV29-1 | TRBD1 | TRBJ2-6 | once
TGTGCCTGGAGCCGGGACAGGGGATACGAGCAGTACTTC | CAWSRDRGYEQYF | TRBV30 | TRBD1 | TRBJ2-7 | few
TGTGCCAGAGGAGGTCTTGTGGGAGGCAATCAGCCCCAGCATTTT | CARGGLVGGNQPQHF | TRBV5-3 | - | TRBJ1-5 | -
TGCAGCGTTGTTGCGGGTATTCGGTTCTTC | CSVVAGIRFF | TRBV29-1 | - | TRBJ2-1 | -
TGTGCCAGCAGTCCCTATCAGGGGGTAACTGAAGCTTTCTTT | CASSPYQGVTEAFF | TRBV6-5 | TRBD1 | TRBJ1-1 | -
TGTGCCAGCAGCGTAGAGGGGGTGAACTCTGGAAACACCATATATTTT | CASSVEGVNSGNTIYF | TRBV9 | - | TRBJ1-3 | -
TGCGCCAGCAGCCCGCTGGGGGGTGGCTACGAGCAGTACTTC | CASSPLGGGYEQYF | TRBV4-3 | - | TRBJ2-7 | -
TGCAGCGTTGAACCAGGGGGGACAGGGGGGGGGACCCAGTACTTC | CSVEPGGTGGGTQYF | TRBV29-1 | TRBD1 | TRBJ2-5 | -
TGTGCCAGCAGTGACAGGGGGCCCACCGGGGAGCTGTTTTTT | CASSDRGPTGELFF | TRBV6-4 | TRBD1 | TRBJ2-2 | -
TGCGCCAGCAGTCGGGGGGCCTCCAGGGACGGGGAGCTGTTTTTT | CASSRGASRDGELFF | TRBV4-3 | - | TRBJ2-2 | -
TGTGCCAGCTCACGCGGACAGGCCCCAACTAATGAAAAACTGTTTTTT | CASSRGQAPTNEKLFF | TRBV18 | TRBD1 | TRBJ1-4 | once
TGTGCCGGCGGTGATGGCCGGTCTGCTAACTATGGCTACACCTTC | CAGGDGRSANYGYTF | TRBV7-2 | - | TRBJ1-2 | -
TGTGCCAGCAGTGAGCCGGGTTCGTACGAGCAGTACTTC | CASSEPGSYEQYF | TRBV2 | - | TRBJ2-7 | -
TGTGCCAGCGGACGACAGGAAAATTCACCCCTCCACTTT | CASGRQENSPLHF | TRBV27 | - | TRBJ1-6 | few
TGTGCCAGCATCTCGAGTGGGGGGACTGAAGCTTTCTTT | CASISSGGTEAFF | TRBV2 | - | TRBJ1-1 | -
TGTGCCAGCAGGAACCCGGGGACAGGGGCGGAAGGCTACACCTTC | CASRNPGTGAEGYTF | TRBV6-5 | TRBD1 | TRBJ1-2 | -
TGTGCCAGTCGTATTACTAGCGGGAGTCCGGAGACCCAGTACTTC | CASRITSGSPETQYF | TRBV19 | TRBD2 | TRBJ2-5 | -
TGTGCCAGCAGTGTAGGGGGGGCGGCCGATAACTATGGCTACACCTTC | CASSVGGAADNYGYTF | TRBV28 | - | TRBJ1-2 | -
TGTGCCAGCAGTTTAGCGGGGAACACCGGGGAGCTGTTTTTT | CASSLAGNTGELFF | TRBV28 | - | TRBJ2-2 | -
TGTGCCAGCAGCCAAAGACACAATTCACCCCTCCACTTT | CASSQRHNSPLHF | TRBV5-6 | - | TRBJ1-6 | -
TGTGCCAGCAGCGCCGGGACTAGCGCGCACGAGCAGTACTTC | CASSAGTSAHEQYF | TRBV9 | TRBD2 | TRBJ2-7 | -
TGTGCCAGCAGCTTAGGTGAGGGGGGGAGAACTGAAGCTTTCTTT | CASSLGEGGRTEAFF | TRBV7-9 | - | TRBJ1-1 | few
TGTGCCAGCTCACAAGGCGGGGGAAATCAGCCCCAGCATTTT | CASSQGGGNQPQHF | TRBV18 | - | TRBJ1-5 | -
TGCGCCAGCAGCTATTATTCGGACAGGGAAGCTTTCTTT | CASSYYSDREAFF | TRBV5-1 | TRBD1 | TRBJ1-1 | few
- | CASSQVGGGAPFF | TRBV4-3 | - | TRBJ2-1 | -
TGCGCCAGCAGCCAACAGGACAGGGACGCATGGGAGACCCAGTACTTC | CASSQQDRDAWETQYF | TRBV4-3 | TRBD1 | TRBJ2-5 | -
TGTGCCAGCAGTTTCGGCGGGACCGGGCTTCGCGAGCAGTACTTC | CASSFGGTGLREQYF | TRBV27 | - | TRBJ2-7 | -
TGTGCCAGCAGCCCAGGGGGCCAAAGACAGCCCCAGCATTTT | CASSPGGQRQPQHF | TRBV2 | TRBD1 | TRBJ1-5 | -
TGTGCCAGCAGTGAGGGTCAGGGGGCCTACGAGCAGTACTTC | CASSEGQGAYEQYF | TRBV2 | TRBD1 | TRBJ2-7 | -